Detailed here is one TCR beta chain. What it binds is not known. During its preparation, the TCRbeta library received unique molecular identifiers. From the PCR reads, TCRdb called clonotypes with MiXCR, one entry per CDR3 protein. The sample shows 780,000 or so distinct CDR3 sequences, 16% of them seen only once. This CDR3 is 16 amino acids long. Deletions cut 7 bases from V and 1 base from J, with 19 bases between. The V gene's germline CDR1 is SEHNR and CDR2 FQNEAQ (reference sequence). This sample was included in a study of T-cell reconstitution after alpha-beta-depleted transplantation in children. Findings and caveats of the study: After transplant, at about two months, alpha-beta T cells were reportedly derived from several hundred expanded graft clones. Hyperexpanded clones declined; after one year, newly produced T cells mostly supplied diversity.

The genes are TRBV7-9 and TRBJ1-1; a weak D match, TRBD1 (5 bases). The TCR comes from a male patient younger than 18 who had a stem cell transplant for acute lymphoblastic leukemia, so the T cells may come from the graft donor. The material was PBMCs, mostly from graft donor cells, obtained 360 days after TCRalphabeta/CD19-depleted stem cell transplant. The CDR3 region has the DNA TGTGCCAGCATGATGACTGGGGCCTTTGCGAACACTGAAGCTTTCTTT. It yields the protein CASMMTGAFANTEAFF.